The clone carrying this T cell receptor beta chain was picked up many times. Antigen unknown. The data belong to a study of metastatic and nonmetastatic thyroid tumors. As for the study in general: Repertoires from malignant and benign thyroid patients were compared across blood and tumor or nodule tissue.

TCRdb reprocessed the PCR reads via MiXCR. This sample has over 15,000 clones, with 25% to 35% found just once. General observations from the study: Benign nodules reportedly had significantly lower TCR beta diversity than malignant thyroid tumors in blood and tumor.

All patients were untreated before thyroid surgery. V was shortened by 8 bases and J by 7 bases, with 12 bases between the two germline ends. The CDR3 runs 11 residues. Germline lookup yields CDR1 ENHRY and CDR2 SYGVKD. The TCR originated in a male donor with papillary thyroid cancer or a benign thyroid nodule (not recorded which). Some clones in this sample may be carry-over from other donors' samples. The rearrangement joins TRBV10-3 to TRBJ2-7; TRBD2 is a possible D gene (5 bases). Sequencing used tumor tissue. The chain's CDR3 is CAIGGSLEQYF. For the CDR3, the DNA is TGTGCCATCGGAGGTTCTCTGGAGCAGTACTTC.